These T cell receptor beta chains were read from a single sample in a study of blood T cell repertoires in COVID-19. Assay used: immunoSEQ multiplex PCR; TCRdb lists only in-frame clones, some missing. The sample records about 90,000 clones, 65% to 90% being singletons. Sequenced sample: peripheral blood. The receptor source for this set is an older man with active or convalescent COVID-19. The CDR3 runs from the conserved cysteine through the conserved F or W. The D gene is left open where the match is weak. Some rows have no size entry. The others give once, few or many, or a class for an expanded clone.

j_gene: TRBJ2-3; v_gene: TRBV30; abundance: .; d_gene: TRBD2; CDR3nt: TGTGCCTGGAGACGGGCGGGAGGAAGCACAGATACGCAGTATTTT; CDR3aa: CAWRRAGGSTDTQYF
j_gene: TRBJ2-5; v_gene: TRBV5-1; abundance: .; d_gene: TRBD1; CDR3nt: TGCGCCAGCAGCTTGTCCCCGACAGGGGGCGCTGAGACCCAGTACTTC; CDR3aa: CASSLSPTGGAETQYF
j_gene: TRBJ2-3; v_gene: TRBV27; abundance: .; d_gene: TRBD2; CDR3nt: TGTGCCAGCAGTTTATCTGTCCCGGGACTAGCGGGAGACACGCAGTATTTT; CDR3aa: CASSLSVPGLAGDTQYF
j_gene: TRBJ2-5; v_gene: TRBV2; abundance: .; d_gene: .; CDR3nt: TGTGCCAGCAGTGATTCCGGGGAAGAGACCCAGTACTTC; CDR3aa: CASSDSGEETQYF
j_gene: TRBJ2-5; v_gene: TRBV7-2; abundance: .; d_gene: .; CDR3nt: TGTGCCAGCAGCTTAGTGCGGACTTCGCCGGGGACCCAGTACTTC; CDR3aa: CASSLVRTSPGTQYF
j_gene: TRBJ2-5; v_gene: TRBV7-2; abundance: .; d_gene: .; CDR3nt: TGTGCCAGCAGCTTAGGAGGAAAAGAGACCCAGTACTTC; CDR3aa: CASSLGGKETQYF
j_gene: TRBJ2-1; v_gene: TRBV9; abundance: .; d_gene: TRBD2; CDR3nt: TGTGCCAGCAGCGGTCTAGCGGGAGGGGCTGAGCAGTTCTTC; CDR3aa: CASSGLAGGAEQFF
j_gene: TRBJ2-3; v_gene: TRBV9; abundance: .; d_gene: .; CDR3nt: TGTGCCAGCAGCGTAGCTTACCCGGGGACTAGCACAGATACGCAGTATTTT; CDR3aa: CASSVAYPGTSTDTQYF
j_gene: TRBJ2-3; v_gene: TRBV27; abundance: .; d_gene: TRBD1; CDR3nt: TGTGCCAGCAGTCCCGCACTCACAGGGGCCCGCACAGATACGCAGTATTTT; CDR3aa: CASSPALTGARTDTQYF
j_gene: TRBJ2-7; v_gene: TRBV18; abundance: .; d_gene: TRBD1; CDR3nt: TGTGCCAGCTCAAAACGGACAGGCACCTACGAGCAGTACTTC; CDR3aa: CASSKRTGTYEQYF
j_gene: TRBJ2-7; v_gene: TRBV7-9; abundance: .; d_gene: TRBD2; CDR3nt: TGTGCCAGCAGCATCCGACTAGCGGGAGTACACGAGCAGTACTTC; CDR3aa: CASSIRLAGVHEQYF
j_gene: TRBJ2-3; v_gene: TRBV21-1; abundance: .; d_gene: .; CDR3nt: TGTGCCAGCAGCAATTTCCCTAGCGGGAGTCCCGATACGCAGTATTTT; CDR3aa: CASSNFPSGSPDTQYF
j_gene: TRBJ2-2; v_gene: TRBV5-1; abundance: .; d_gene: TRBD2; CDR3nt: TGCGCCAGCAGCCCGGGGGCTAGCGGGTACACCGGGGAGCTGTTTTTT; CDR3aa: CASSPGASGYTGELFF
j_gene: TRBJ1-5; v_gene: TRBV21-1; abundance: .; d_gene: .; CDR3nt: TGTGCCAGCAGCAAAGAGGGACAGATTGTTCAGCCCCAGCATTTT; CDR3aa: CASSKEGQIVQPQHF
j_gene: TRBJ1-2; v_gene: TRBV6-5; abundance: .; d_gene: TRBD1; CDR3nt: TGTGCCAGTTCCGAGGACAGGGGCAACTATGGCTACACCTTC; CDR3aa: CASSEDRGNYGYTF
j_gene: TRBJ2-1; v_gene: TRBV4-3; abundance: .; d_gene: TRBD2; CDR3nt: TGCGCCAGCAGCCAAAAGGGACTAGCGGGAGGGCCATGGAATGAGCAGTTCTTC; CDR3aa: CASSQKGLAGGPWNEQFF
j_gene: TRBJ1-6; v_gene: TRBV6-5; abundance: once; d_gene: .; CDR3nt: TGTGCCAGCCCAGAATCGACAGCCTATAATTCACCCCTCCACTTT; CDR3aa: CASPESTAYNSPLHF
j_gene: TRBJ2-7; v_gene: TRBV6-1; abundance: .; d_gene: .; CDR3nt: TGTGCCAGCAGTGAAATAGCTGAGACCTACGAGCAGTACTTC; CDR3aa: CASSEIAETYEQYF
j_gene: TRBJ1-6; v_gene: TRBV2; abundance: .; d_gene: TRBD1; CDR3nt: TGTGCCAGCAGGGGGACAGTGGCTTCACCCCTCCACTTT; CDR3aa: CASRGTVASPLHF
j_gene: TRBJ2-4; v_gene: TRBV7-2; abundance: .; d_gene: TRBD1; CDR3nt: TGTGCCAGCAGCTTAGAAAAGGGGGCGAGGTACATTCAGTACTTC; CDR3aa: CASSLEKGARYIQYF
j_gene: TRBJ2-1; v_gene: TRBV7-2; abundance: .; d_gene: TRBD2; CDR3nt: TGTGCCAGCAGCTCAGCGGGGCGCTCCTACAATGAGCAGTTCTTC; CDR3aa: CASSSAGRSYNEQFF
j_gene: TRBJ2-7; v_gene: TRBV7-2; abundance: .; d_gene: TRBD1; CDR3nt: TGTGCCAGCAACCGAGACAGGGATTACGAGCAGTACTTC; CDR3aa: CASNRDRDYEQYF
j_gene: TRBJ2-1; v_gene: TRBV5-4; abundance: .; d_gene: .; CDR3nt: TGTGCCAGCAGCTTGGGTGCATGGGGGGAAGACAATGAGCAGTTCTTC; CDR3aa: CASSLGAWGEDNEQFF
j_gene: TRBJ1-2; v_gene: TRBV28; abundance: .; d_gene: .; CDR3nt: TGTGCCAGCAGCCCAGGGTCGCATAACTATGGCTACACCTTC; CDR3aa: CASSPGSHNYGYTF
j_gene: TRBJ1-5; v_gene: TRBV2; abundance: .; d_gene: TRBD1; CDR3nt: TGTGCCAGCAGGCTCGACAGGGGAGGCCATCAGCCCCAGCATTTT; CDR3aa: CASRLDRGGHQPQHF
j_gene: TRBJ1-1; v_gene: TRBV11-1; abundance: once; d_gene: .; CDR3nt: TGTGCCAGCAGCCCGCCGGCGGGGGGGGGCACTGAAGCTTTCTTT; CDR3aa: CASSPPAGGGTEAFF
j_gene: TRBJ2-7; v_gene: TRBV11-2; abundance: .; d_gene: .; CDR3nt: TGTGCCAGCAGCTTAGATCTTGCAGCAGGGGAGCAGTACTTC; CDR3aa: CASSLDLAAGEQYF
j_gene: TRBJ2-7; v_gene: TRBV7-9; abundance: .; d_gene: TRBD2; CDR3nt: TGTGCCAGCAGCCCCACTAGCGGGAGTGACGAGCAGTACTTC; CDR3aa: CASSPTSGSDEQYF
j_gene: TRBJ2-5; v_gene: TRBV5-1; abundance: .; d_gene: .; CDR3nt: TGCGCCAGCAGCGAAGGGGCAACCCTCCAAGAGACCCAGTACTTC; CDR3aa: CASSEGATLQETQYF
j_gene: TRBJ2-7; v_gene: TRBV5-4; abundance: .; d_gene: .; CDR3nt: TGTGCCAGCAGCTTGGGGTCACAACTTGGAGCCTACGAGCAGTACTTC; CDR3aa: CASSLGSQLGAYEQYF
j_gene: TRBJ1-4; v_gene: TRBV4-3; abundance: .; d_gene: TRBD1; CDR3nt: TGCGCCAGCAGCGAAGGGACAGGGTCTGGTTCTAATGAAAAACTGTTTTTT; CDR3aa: CASSEGTGSGSNEKLFF
j_gene: TRBJ2-7; v_gene: TRBV2; abundance: once; d_gene: TRBD2; CDR3nt: TGTGCCAGCATTACCGGGACTAGCGGCTCCTACGAGCAGTACTTC; CDR3aa: CASITGTSGSYEQYF